These T cell receptor beta chains were read from a single sample in a study of blood T cells in healthy people across ages. TCRdb called the 5' RACE reads again in MiXCR, with one record for every CDR3 protein. The table lists roughly 1 million distinct CDR3 sequences, almost 25% of them singletons. The data also belong to a second study, concerning T cells of mothers and their children.

Sequencing used blood. The receptors stem from a girl aged 2 to 10 in good health. Both conserved end residues are part of each CDR3. D genes are given only for firm matches. Expanded clones get a size class; other rows say once, few or many, or leave the size out.

size	V	J	D	CDR3	DNA
.	TRBV6-6	TRBJ1-4	TRBD1	CASSFFGQEEKLFF	TGTGCCAGCAGCTTTTTTGGACAGGAGGAAAAACTGTTTTTT
.	TRBV7-6	TRBJ2-1	.	CASSLDPVSNEQFF	TGTGCCAGCAGCTTAGACCCTGTTTCCAATGAGCAGTTCTTC
.	TRBV7-2	TRBJ2-5	TRBD1	CASSLGVGTATQETQYF	TGTGCCAGCAGCTTAGGGGTCGGGACAGCTACACAAGAGACCCAGTACTTC
.	TRBV11-2	TRBJ1-1	.	CAGSSVEQLDKAFF	TGTGCCGGCAGCTCCGTAGAACAGTTAGATAAAGCTTTCTTT
few	TRBV7-8	TRBJ1-4	.	CASSLPINGSLFF	TGTGCCAGCAGCCTTCCGATAAATGGCTCACTGTTTTTT
few	TRBV5-1	TRBJ2-5	.	CASSLFYGMGEGEETQYF	TGCGCCAGCAGCTTATTTTATGGAATGGGGGAAGGAGAAGAGACCCAGTACTTC
.	TRBV28	TRBJ2-3	.	CASSFPGTSTDTQYF	TGTGCCAGCAGTTTCCCCGGGACTAGCACAGATACGCAGTATTTT
.	TRBV12-3/TRBV12-4	TRBJ2-1	TRBD1	CASSTQGYEQFF	TGTGCCAGCAGTACACAGGGGTATGAGCAGTTCTTC
.	TRBV12-3/TRBV12-4	TRBJ1-3	TRBD1	CASSLTGTVIPLSGNTIYF	TGTGCCAGCAGCCTGACCGGGACAGTCATACCTCTCTCTGGAAACACCATATATTTT
few	TRBV2	TRBJ2-2	.	CASSANADTGELFF	TGTGCCAGCAGTGCAAACGCGGACACCGGGGAGCTGTTTTTT
few	TRBV11-2	TRBJ2-7	TRBD1	CASSNYRDRSGHEQYF	TGTGCCAGCAGCAACTACCGGGACAGGTCGGGTCACGAGCAGTACTTC
few	TRBV20-1	TRBJ1-4	TRBD1	CSARDRYRGWEKLFF	TGCAGTGCTAGAGATCGTTACAGGGGTTGGGAAAAACTGTTTTTT
few	TRBV4-3	TRBJ1-2	.	CASSQDRTAYGYTF	TGCGCCAGCAGCCAAGATCGGACAGCTTATGGCTACACCTTC
.	TRBV7-2	TRBJ2-3	.	CASSLQTGYTDTQYF	TGTGCCAGCAGCTTACAGACAGGATACACAGATACGCAGTATTTT
.	TRBV7-2	TRBJ2-1	TRBD2	CASTRWTSVDSSEQFF	TGTGCCAGCACCCGCTGGACTAGCGTTGACTCATCCGAGCAGTTCTTC
few	TRBV4-3	TRBJ2-1	.	CASSQALGFNEQFF	TGCGCCAGCAGCCAAGCGCTAGGCTTCAATGAGCAGTTCTTC
.	TRBV28	TRBJ2-7	TRBD2	CASSSSSSGFPYEQYF	TGTGCCAGCAGTTCCTCCTCTAGCGGATTTCCCTATGAGCAGTACTTC
few	TRBV24-1	TRBJ2-2	.	CATSDREGAFTGELFF	TGTGCCACCAGTGATCGGGAAGGGGCCTTCACCGGGGAGCTGTTTTTT
few	TRBV10-1	TRBJ1-1	.	CASSHSGQYTEAFF	TGCGCCAGCAGTCACTCCGGACAGTACACTGAAGCTTTCTTT
few	TRBV29-1	TRBJ2-7	.	CSVRTVAYEQYF	TGCAGCGTTCGGACAGTAGCCTACGAGCAGTACTTC
many	TRBV12-3/TRBV12-4	TRBJ2-2	.	CASSLGDTGELFF	TGTGCCAGCAGCTTAGGGGACACCGGGGAGCTGTTTTTT
few	TRBV11-1	TRBJ2-3	.	CVSAGGTDTQYF	TGTGTCAGTGCAGGGGGCACAGATACGCAGTATTTT
few	TRBV28	TRBJ2-3	TRBD2	CASGLRPRWEGRVDTQYF	TGTGCCAGCGGTTTACGGCCCAGGTGGGAGGGCCGAGTAGATACGCAGTATTTT
.	TRBV3-1	TRBJ1-4	TRBD1	CASSPSGTGILAGAEKLFF	TGTGCCAGCAGCCCCTCCGGGACAGGGATTTTGGCAGGTGCTGAAAAACTGTTTTTT
few	TRBV11-2	TRBJ1-6	TRBD1	CASSSGSQGRNSPLHF	TGTGCCAGCAGCTCGGGTTCACAGGGGAGAAATTCACCCCTCCACTTT
few	TRBV3-1	TRBJ1-1	.	CASSGPGKHEAFF	TGTGCCAGCAGCGGACCGGGAAAGCATGAAGCTTTCTTT
few	TRBV7-3	TRBJ2-5	TRBD2	CASSSYPGGGETQYF	TGTGCCAGCAGCTCGTATCCCGGGGGAGGGGAGACCCAGTACTTC
.	TRBV7-3	TRBJ2-3	.	CASSSTTTDTQYF	TGTGCCAGCAGCTCCACGACCACAGATACGCAGTATTTT
few	TRBV28	TRBJ2-5	.	CASSPGTLQETQYF	TGTGCCAGCAGTCCGGGGACCCTGCAAGAGACCCAGTACTTC
few	TRBV20-1	TRBJ2-5	TRBD1	CSASFWPRTGGVETQYF	TGCAGTGCCAGTTTCTGGCCCCGGACAGGGGGCGTAGAGACCCAGTACTTC
.	TRBV11-2	TRBJ1-4	.	CASSPGPEKLFF	TGTGCCAGCAGCCCGGGCCCAGAAAAACTGTTTTTT
.	TRBV3-1	TRBJ2-1	TRBD2	CASSQTSGGKFF	TGTGCCAGCAGCCAGACTAGCGGGGGAAAGTTCTTC
.	TRBV6-2/TRBV6-3	TRBJ2-1	.	CASSYWANEQFF	TGTGCCAGCAGTTATTGGGCCAATGAGCAGTTCTTC
few	TRBV12-3/TRBV12-4	TRBJ1-1	.	CASSLVRTAYMNTEAFF	TGTGCCAGCAGCTTGGTGAGGACGGCGTACATGAACACTGAAGCTTTCTTT
once	TRBV20-1	TRBJ1-1	.	CRADDSTEASF	TGCAGGGCCGACGACAGCACTGAAGCGTCCTTT
few	TRBV6-1	TRBJ2-1	TRBD2	CASTSGGILNEQFF	TGTGCCAGCACAAGCGGGGGCATCCTCAATGAGCAGTTCTTC
few	TRBV4-2	TRBJ2-7	TRBD2	CASSQDRGSGELSYEQYF	TGTGCCAGCAGCCAAGATCGAGGTAGCGGGGAACTTTCCTACGAGCAGTACTTC
.	TRBV29-1	TRBJ2-1	TRBD2	CSVDGLAGGPYQSNEQFF	TGCAGCGTTGACGGACTAGCGGGAGGGCCATATCAAAGTAATGAGCAGTTCTTC
.	TRBV7-8	TRBJ1-1	.	CASSLVAMNTEAFF	TGTGCCAGCAGCTTAGTTGCAATGAACACTGAAGCTTTCTTT
few	TRBV7-3	TRBJ1-1	.	CASLQGVGTEAFF	TGTGCCAGCCTCCAAGGGGTAGGCACTGAAGCTTTCTTT
few	TRBV4-1	TRBJ2-7	.	CASSQEGTLYSYEQYF	TGCGCCAGCAGCCAAGAGGGGACCCTGTATTCCTACGAGCAGTACTTC
.	TRBV7-9	TRBJ2-7	TRBD1	CASTLTGAPLNEQYF	TGTGCCAGCACTCTCACAGGGGCTCCTCTCAACGAGCAGTACTTC
few	TRBV6-2/TRBV6-3	TRBJ2-1	TRBD2	CAVTGGPIYNEQFF	TGTGCCGTAACGGGGGGACCGATATACAATGAGCAGTTCTTC